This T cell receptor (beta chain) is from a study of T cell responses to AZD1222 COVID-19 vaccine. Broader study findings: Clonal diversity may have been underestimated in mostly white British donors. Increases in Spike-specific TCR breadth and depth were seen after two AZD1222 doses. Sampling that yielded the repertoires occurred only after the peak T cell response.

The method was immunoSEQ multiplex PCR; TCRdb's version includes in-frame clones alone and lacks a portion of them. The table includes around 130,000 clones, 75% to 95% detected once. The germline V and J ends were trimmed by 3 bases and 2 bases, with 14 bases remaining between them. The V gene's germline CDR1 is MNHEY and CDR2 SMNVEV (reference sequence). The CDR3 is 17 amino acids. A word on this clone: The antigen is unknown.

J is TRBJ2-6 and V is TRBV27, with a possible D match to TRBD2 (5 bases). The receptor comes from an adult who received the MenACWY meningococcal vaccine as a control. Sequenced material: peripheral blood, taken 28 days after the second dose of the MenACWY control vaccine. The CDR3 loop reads CASSFRAFGAGANVLTF. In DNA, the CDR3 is TGTGCCAGCAGTTTTAGGGCTTTCGGGGCTGGGGCCAACGTCCTGACTTTC. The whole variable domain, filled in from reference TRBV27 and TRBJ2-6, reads EAQVTQNPRYLITVTGKKLTVTCSQNMNHEYMSWYRQDPGLGLRQIYYSMNVEVTDKGDVPEGYKVSRKEKRNFPLILESPSPNQTSLYFCASSFRAFGAGANVLTFGAGSRLTVL.